A single sample is the source of the 17 T cell receptor beta chains below, sequenced in a study of blood T cell repertoires in COVID-19. Only in-frame clones appear in the TCRdb table, and some are missing; sequencing was by immunoSEQ multiplex PCR. The data show more than 85,000 clones, about 80% seen once. Material for sequencing was peripheral blood. The receptors come from a woman over 75 with acute or convalescent COVID-19.

This sequence joins TRBV15 and TRBJ1-1; D perhaps matches TRBD1 (6 bases). There are 13 residues in the CDR3. Germline CDR1 is LNHNV and CDR2 is YYDKDF (reference sequence). With 0 bases removed from V and 9 bases from J, the gap between germline ends came to 11 bases. The CDR3 DNA is TGTGCCACCAGCAGAGATGGGGGCCGAAAAGCTTTCTTT. Its protein product is CATSRDGGRKAFF.

This clone has a single count. The chain carries TRBV5-8 and TRBJ2-1; maybe TRBD1 (6 bases). Germline lookup yields CDR1 SGHTS and CDR2 YDEGEE. CDR3 size: 14 residues. V gave up 4 bases and J gave up 10 bases, with 18 bases separating them. CDR3 nucleotide sequence: TGTGCCAGCAGCAGCCAGGCCGGGACAAAAGAGCAGTTCTTC. Translated: CASSSQAGTKEQFF.

The genes are TRBV6-5 and TRBJ2-2; 8 nucleotides match TRBD2. The CDR3 covers 15 residues. The V gene end was trimmed by 10 bases and the J gene end by 7 bases; junction bases not matched to a gene: 14. The germline CDR1 and CDR2 sequences are MNHEY and SVGAGI. The CDR3 sequence: CATGPWTSWGGELFF. CDR3 nucleotides: TGTGCCACCGGACCGTGGACTAGCTGGGGCGGGGAGCTGTTTTTT.

The rearrangement joins TRBV28 to TRBJ2-3; TRBD2 matches 8 bases. The V gene end was trimmed by 6 bases and the J gene end by 5 bases; junction bases not matched to a gene: 13. Germline assignment: CDR1 MDHEN and CDR2 SYDVKM. This CDR3 spans 16 amino acids. CDR3 bases: TGTGCCAGCAGGCCTCAGGGGCTAGCGGGTATAGATACGCAGTATTTT. This sequence encodes CASRPQGLAGIDTQYF.

The chain is built from TRBV11-2 and TRBJ2-1; possible D gene TRBD2, 5 bases. Trimming left V 0 bases short and J 4 bases short, with 10 bases between. This CDR3 is built from 15 residues. Germline V gene data show CDR1 as SGHAT and CDR2 as FQNNGV. The chain's CDR3 is CASSLDPGTYNEQFF. CDR3 DNA sequence: TGTGCCAGCAGCTTAGATCCGGGAACATACAATGAGCAGTTCTTC.

V is TRBV2 and J is TRBJ2-2; TRBD1 agrees at 8 bases. This CDR3 has 15 amino acids. Germline CDR1 SNHLY, CDR2 FYNNEI. V lost 6 bases, J lost 1 base, and 4 bases stayed unmatched. CDR3 DNA sequence: TGTGCCAGCAGAACCGGGACAGGGAACACCGGGGAGCTGTTTTTT. Residues: CASRTGTGNTGELFF.

The gene calls are TRBV10-1 and TRBJ2-7; 9 positions match TRBD1. This CDR3 region has 12 residues. Per the germline V gene, CDR1 is WNHNN and CDR2 is SYGVQD (reference sequence). V lost 6 bases, J lost 10 bases, and 7 bases stayed unmatched. In DNA, the CDR3 is TGCGCCAGCAGAGGACAGGGGCATATTCAGTACTTC. Amino acids: CASRGQGHIQYF.

This chain connects TRBV28 to TRBJ2-7; 11 bases match TRBD1. With V trimmed by 4 bases and J by 5 bases, 4 bases remained unmatched. Germline assignment: CDR1 MDHEN and CDR2 SYDVKM. This CDR3 spans 14 amino acids. DNA of the CDR3: TGTGCCAGCAGTTGGACAGGGGGCCGCCACGAGCAGTACTTC. Amino acids: CASSWTGGRHEQYF.

The rearrangement links TRBV7-9 to TRBJ1-6; D ambiguous. Germline V lookup: CDR1 SEHNR, CDR2 FQNEAQ (reference sequence). The CDR3 sequence is 16 residues long. Trimming stripped 5 bases from V and 4 bases from J, with 15 bases between. CDR3 sequence (DNA): TGTGCCAGCAGCCCCCGGTTACCCGGGTATAATTCACCCCTCCACTTT. It yields the protein CASSPRLPGYNSPLHF.

The chain links TRBV21-1 to TRBJ1-2; TRBD1 was called by the table and not checked on the DNA. TRBV21-1 corresponds to a pseudogene. This CDR3 spans 19 amino acids. The CDR3 reads CASSKETVLELAGVAGYTF. The CDR3 DNA sequence: TGTGCCAGCAGCAAAGAGACCGTTCTCGAACTCGCAGGGGTTGCTGGCTACACCTTC.

The chain links TRBV6-4 to TRBJ2-7; TRBD2 matches at 11 bases. CDR1 is MRHNA and CDR2 is SNTAGT in the germline V gene. The CDR3 totals 13 residues. V lost 3 bases, J lost 6 bases, and 1 base stayed unmatched. The CDR3 coding sequence is TGTGCCAGCAGTGAGACTAGCGGGGTCGAGCAGTACTTC. The encoded protein is CASSETSGVEQYF.

This sequence joins TRBV7-9 and TRBJ1-2; TRBD1 matches 7 bases. The V segment lost 1 base and the J segment 0 bases; nucleotides outside the gene matches: 2. The CDR3 length is 15 residues. The germline CDR1 and CDR2 sequences are SEHNR and FQNEAQ (reference sequence). In nucleotides, the CDR3 is TGTGCCAGCAGCTTAGTAGGGACAGCTAACTATGGCTACACCTTC. It translates to CASSLVGTANYGYTF.

The chain is built from TRBV4-2 and TRBJ2-2; TRBD1 agrees at 8 bases. V shed 5 bases, J shed 2 bases, and the junction held 10 bases outside the gene matches. The CDR3 is made up of 17 amino acids. Germline CDR1 LGHNA, CDR2 YNFKEQ. CDR3 sequence reads: CASSVMQGAPNTGELFF. CDR3 bases: TGTGCCAGCAGCGTAATGCAGGGGGCCCCAAACACCGGGGAGCTGTTTTTT.

The CDR3 bases are TGTGCCAGCAGCTCCATCTCGGCGGGAGGGTCAGTAGATACGCAGTATTTT. Translated: CASSSISAGGSVDTQYF. The J gene is TRBJ2-3, the V gene TRBV5-6; 9 bases are shared with TRBD2. V shed 3 bases and J 5 bases; nucleotides not matched to a gene: 13. The CDR3 is made up of 17 amino acids. Germline V CDR1 and CDR2: SGHDT, YYEEEE.

This chain links TRBV6-5 with TRBJ2-6, with D perhaps TRBD2 (5 bases). Looked up from germline, CDR1 is MNHEY and CDR2 is SVGAGI. The CDR3 consists of 15 residues. Trimming stripped 2 bases from V and 3 bases from J, with 8 bases between. CDR3 protein: CASSYGGGGANVLTF. CDR3 sequence (DNA): TGTGCCAGCAGTTACGGCGGAGGTGGGGCCAACGTCCTGACTTTC.

Points on this clone: Other nucleotide sequences from this sample produce the same CDR3. This sequence joins TRBV5-1 and TRBJ1-4; tentatively, D is TRBD1 (6 bases). The CDR3 covers 14 residues. The V and J ends lost 1 base and 3 bases respectively, with 7 bases between them. The germline V gene encodes CDR1 SGHRS and CDR2 YFSETQ. In nucleotides, the CDR3 is TGCGCCAGCAGCTTGCAGGGGTCTAATGAAAAACTGTTTTTT. Its translation is CASSLQGSNEKLFF.

The V call is TRBV6-2 or TRBV6-3, the J call TRBJ2-2, with 7 bases aligning to TRBD2. The J segment lost 7 bases and the V segment lost 6 bases, leaving 11 bases of the junction unmatched. Germline lookup yields CDR1 MNHEY and CDR2 SVGEGT. The CDR3 has 15 amino acids. The CDR3 DNA is TGTGCCAGCAGCTTTAGCGGGTTGGGAGTCGGGGAGCTGTTTTTT. It yields the protein CASSFSGLGVGELFF.